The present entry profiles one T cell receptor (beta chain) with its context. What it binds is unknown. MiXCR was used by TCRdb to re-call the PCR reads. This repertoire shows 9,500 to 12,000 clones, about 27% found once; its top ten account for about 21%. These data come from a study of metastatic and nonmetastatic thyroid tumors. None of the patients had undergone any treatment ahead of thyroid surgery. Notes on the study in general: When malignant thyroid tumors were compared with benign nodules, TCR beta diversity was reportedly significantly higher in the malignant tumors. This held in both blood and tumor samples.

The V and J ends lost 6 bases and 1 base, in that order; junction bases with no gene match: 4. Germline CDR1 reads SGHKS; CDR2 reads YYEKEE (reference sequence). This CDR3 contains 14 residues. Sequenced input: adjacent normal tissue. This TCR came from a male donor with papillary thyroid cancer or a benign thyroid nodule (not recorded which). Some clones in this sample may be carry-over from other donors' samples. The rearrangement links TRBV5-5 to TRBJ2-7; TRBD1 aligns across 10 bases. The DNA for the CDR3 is TGTGCCAGCATCCCGGGACAGGGGTCCTACGAGCAGTACTTC. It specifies CASIPGQGSYEQYF.